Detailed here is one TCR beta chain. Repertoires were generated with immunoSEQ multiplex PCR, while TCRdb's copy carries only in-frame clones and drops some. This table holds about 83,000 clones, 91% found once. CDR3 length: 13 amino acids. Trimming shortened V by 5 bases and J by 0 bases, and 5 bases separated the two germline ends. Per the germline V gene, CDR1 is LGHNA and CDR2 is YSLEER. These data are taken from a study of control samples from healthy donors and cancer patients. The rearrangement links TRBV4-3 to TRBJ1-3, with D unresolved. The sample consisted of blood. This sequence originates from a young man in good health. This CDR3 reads CASSSFSGNTIYF. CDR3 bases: TGCGCCAGCAGCTCATTCTCTGGAAACACCATATATTTT.